A selection of T cell receptor beta chains follows, all from one sample in a study of T cell repertoires in aging, cancer and after chemotherapy. TCRdb redid the calling of the multiplex PCR reads with MiXCR, one entry per CDR3 protein. The sample consists of 3,900 or so distinct CDR3 sequences, about 29% of them appearing once. Sequenced: blood. The receptors derive from a human donor with a solid tumor. Each CDR3 is given with its conserved first and last residue. A D gene is named only where the DNA matches it firmly. Not every row has a clone size; where given, it reads once, few, many or a size class.

J | V | size | D | CDR3 | DNA
TRBJ1-4 | TRBV5-1 | few | TRBD1 | CASSGQAITTNEKLFF | TGCGCCAGCAGCGGACAGGCGATCACAACTAATGAAAAACTGTTTTTT
TRBJ1-2 | TRBV19 | - | - | CASSIGRREGSGYTF | TGTGCCAGTAGTATTGGACGGAGGGAGGGGAGTGGCTACACCTTC
TRBJ2-1 | TRBV19 | - | TRBD2 | CASSILRTSGANEQFF | TGTGCCAGTAGTATTCTAAGGACTAGCGGAGCCAATGAGCAGTTCTTC
TRBJ2-3 | TRBV18 | - | TRBD2 | CASSRPTSGKGDTQYF | TGTGCCAGCTCACGACCGACTAGCGGGAAGGGAGATACGCAGTATTTT
TRBJ2-3 | TRBV24-1 | - | - | CATSDSDLGAELNPTDTQYF | TGTGCCACCAGTGATTCCGATCTCGGGGCGGAACTTAATCCCACAGATACGCAGTATTTT
TRBJ1-5 | TRBV5-4 | - | - | CASSLGGGDQPQHF | TGTGCCAGCAGCTTGGGGGGGGGTGATCAGCCCCAGCATTTT
TRBJ1-3 | TRBV21-1 | - | - | CASSKEGSSNSGNTIYF | TGTGCCAGCAGCAAAGAGGGGAGTTCGAACTCTGGAAACACCATATATTTT
TRBJ2-3 | TRBV6-5 | medium-sized | - | CASSYGGGGADTQYF | TGTGCCAGCAGTTACGGAGGTGGTGGTGCAGATACGCAGTATTTT
TRBJ2-3 | TRBV20-1 | - | - | CSAGEATSTDTQYF | TGCAGTGCCGGGGAGGCTACAAGCACAGATACGCAGTATTTT
TRBJ1-2 | TRBV27 | - | - | CASSLVGAGYTNYGYTF | TGTGCCAGCAGTTTGGTGGGGGCAGGATATACTAACTATGGCTACACCTTC
TRBJ1-1 | TRBV29-1 | medium-sized | TRBD1 | CSVQSTGFYAEAFF | TGCAGCGTGCAATCGACAGGGTTTTACGCTGAAGCTTTCTTT
TRBJ1-2 | TRBV5-1 | - | - | CASSLAGETGYTF | TGCGCCAGCAGCTTGGCCGGTGAAACAGGCTACACCTTC
TRBJ2-3 | TRBV7-2 | few | TRBD2 | CASSLTGLAGVGGTDTQYF | TGTGCCAGCAGCCTAACGGGGCTAGCGGGAGTAGGAGGCACAGATACGCAGTATTTT
TRBJ1-4 | TRBV18 | few | - | CASSPRTVNEKLFF | TGTGCCAGCTCACCTCGGACAGTTAATGAAAAACTGTTTTTT
TRBJ2-3 | TRBV13 | few | - | CASSLKSASYLTSTQYF | TGTGCCAGCAGCTTAAAGTCGGCTAGCTACCTCACAAGTACGCAGTATTTT
TRBJ2-1 | TRBV10-2 | - | TRBD2 | CASRLAGDNEQFF | TGCGCCAGCCGACTAGCGGGAGATAATGAGCAGTTCTTC
TRBJ2-1 | TRBV18 | few | - | CASLAERENEQFF | TGTGCCAGCTTAGCGGAACGGGAGAATGAGCAGTTCTTC
TRBJ2-1 | TRBV20-1 | - | - | CSADREGEQFF | TGCAGTGCAGACCGGGAAGGTGAGCAGTTCTTC
TRBJ1-5 | TRBV19 | - | - | CASSSWGSNQPQHF | TGTGCCAGTAGTTCATGGGGAAGTAATCAGCCCCAGCATTTT
TRBJ1-1 | TRBV5-4 | - | - | CASSFEPNTEAFF | TGTGCCAGCAGCTTTGAACCGAACACTGAAGCTTTCTTT
TRBJ2-2 | TRBV27 | - | - | CASSLFSGLENTGELFF | TGTGCCAGCAGTTTATTCTCCGGACTGGAAAACACCGGGGAGCTGTTTTTT
TRBJ2-6 | TRBV14 | - | - | CASSIWGGARGANVLTF | TGTGCCAGCAGCATCTGGGGGGGCGCAAGGGGGGCCAACGTCCTGACTTTC
TRBJ2-6 | TRBV27 | few | - | CASSWGQGWYGANVLTF | TGTGCCAGCAGTTGGGGGCAGGGATGGTATGGGGCCAACGTCCTGACTTTC
TRBJ1-6 | TRBV7-9 | once | TRBD1 | CASSRFRDRNNSPLHF | TGTGCCAGCAGCCGCTTCCGGGACAGAAATAATTCACCCCTCCACTTT
TRBJ2-1 | TRBV5-4 | few | - | CASSSNTFYNEQFF | TGTGCCAGCAGCTCCAATACATTCTACAATGAGCAGTTCTTC
TRBJ2-2 | TRBV6-2/TRBV6-3 | medium-sized | - | CASSYRERYTGELFF | TGTGCCAGCAGTTACAGGGAAAGGTACACCGGGGAGCTGTTTTTT
TRBJ2-1 | TRBV27 | - | TRBD1 | CASSLWDSYNEQFF | TGTGCCAGCAGTTTGTGGGACAGTTACAATGAGCAGTTCTTC
TRBJ2-7 | TRBV12-3/TRBV12-4 | - | - | CASSFDLTYEQYF | TGTGCCAGCAGTTTTGACTTGACCTACGAGCAGTACTTC
TRBJ1-6 | TRBV6-5 | - | - | CASTRAAWLSSYNSPLHF | TGTGCCAGCACTAGGGCAGCCTGGCTAAGCTCCTATAATTCACCCCTCCACTTT
TRBJ1-1 | TRBV6-2/TRBV6-3 | - | - | CASSYREVTEAFF | TGTGCCAGCAGTTATAGGGAAGTCACTGAAGCTTTCTTT
TRBJ2-2 | TRBV6-2/TRBV6-3 | - | TRBD2 | CASSYSVGLAGVRSGELFF | TGTGCCAGCAGTTACTCAGTGGGACTAGCGGGAGTAAGGTCCGGGGAGCTGTTTTTT
TRBJ1-1 | TRBV29-1 | medium-sized | - | CSVAANTGHTEAFF | TGCAGCGTTGCAGCCAACACAGGGCACACTGAAGCTTTCTTT
TRBJ1-1 | TRBV10-3 | - | - | CAIGRTNTEAFF | TGTGCCATTGGACGAACGAACACTGAAGCTTTCTTT
TRBJ1-3 | TRBV19 | medium-sized | - | CASRDLAEDTIYF | TGTGCCAGTAGGGACCTTGCGGAAGACACCATATATTTT
TRBJ2-1 | TRBV19 | - | TRBD2 | CASTIVSGSNEQFF | TGTGCCAGTACTATAGTTAGCGGGAGCAATGAGCAGTTCTTC
TRBJ2-3 | TRBV20-1 | - | TRBD2 | CSAGTSGSLDTQYF | TGCAGTGCCGGGACTAGCGGGAGTTTAGATACGCAGTATTTT
TRBJ1-3 | TRBV6-1 | - | - | CAIALGGSLDTGNTIYF | TGTGCCATCGCCCTAGGGGGTTCATTAGACACCGGAAACACCATATATTTT
TRBJ1-1 | TRBV10-3 | - | TRBD1 | CAISEPQGRTEAFF | TGTGCCATCAGTGAGCCACAGGGGAGGACTGAAGCTTTCTTT
TRBJ2-3 | TRBV19 | few | TRBD2 | CASSYSGRSDTQYF | TGTGCCAGTAGTTATAGCGGGAGATCGGATACGCAGTATTTT
TRBJ2-1 | TRBV18 | - | TRBD2 | CASSSTSGRSNEQFF | TGTGCCAGCTCGTCGACTAGCGGGAGGTCAAATGAGCAGTTCTTC
TRBJ2-6 | TRBV24-1 | - | TRBD1 | CATSDSGTDGANVLTF | TGTGCCACCAGTGATTCCGGGACAGATGGGGCCAACGTCCTGACTTTC
TRBJ2-2 | TRBV27 | - | - | CASSLTPTDTGELFF | TGTGCCAGCAGTTTAACCCCGACAGACACCGGGGAGCTGTTTTTT
TRBJ2-3 | TRBV27 | - | TRBD2 | CASRWTSGTGKTQYF | TGTGCCAGCAGGTGGACTAGCGGGACAGGAAAAACGCAGTATTTT
TRBJ2-1 | TRBV6-2/TRBV6-3 | medium-sized | - | CASSSGGPNEQFF | TGTGCCAGCAGTTCGGGGGGCCCCAATGAGCAGTTCTTC